Following are 30 T cell receptor beta chains from one sample sequenced in a study of response to subunit inactivated influenza vaccine. TCRdb itself ran the RT-PCR reads through MiXCR, one entry per CDR3 protein. The repertoire consists of about 700,000 distinct CDR3 sequences, with approximately 13% occurring once and the leading ten covering approximately 6.5%. The starting material was PBMCs from blood, obtained 14 days before vaccination. These receptor sequences come from a man aged 50 to 60 who received an inactivated influenza vaccine.

This clonotype was found a few times. V usage is TRBV6-2 or TRBV6-3 and J usage is TRBJ2-7; 8 nucleotides match TRBD2. In germline, CDR1 is MNHEY, CDR2 SVGEGT. The length of the CDR3 is 15 residues. V shed 2 bases and J 0 bases; nucleotides not matched to a gene: 3. The CDR3 is CASSYQRGSSYEQYF. In DNA form, the CDR3 reads TGTGCCAGCAGTTACCAGCGGGGGAGCTCCTACGAGCAGTACTTC.

This clonotype is medium-sized by share. This rearrangement joins TRBV28 to TRBJ2-7; possibly TRBD1 for D (6 bases). Trimming pared 5 bases from V and 2 bases from J, leaving 13 bases between. This CDR3 is 14 amino acids long. Germline lookup yields CDR1 MDHEN and CDR2 SYDVKM. The CDR3 sequence is CASSGSDRPYEQYF. The CDR3, as DNA: TGTGCCAGCAGTGGCTCGGACAGACCCTACGAGCAGTACTTC.

This chain uses TRBV15 with TRBJ2-5; D may be TRBD2 (6 bases). The germline V and J ends were trimmed by 9 bases and 2 bases, with 13 bases remaining between them. Germline V gene sequence: CDR1 LNHNV, CDR2 YYDKDF (reference sequence). The CDR3 consists of 13 residues. In nucleotides, the CDR3 is TGTGCCACGGGGCTCGGGACTCAAGAGACCCAGTACTTC. Translating it yields CATGLGTQETQYF.

The rearrangement uses TRBV10-3 and TRBJ1-1; D remains ambiguous. The CDR3 consists of 14 residues. V dropped 3 bases and J dropped 3 bases, with 11 bases sitting between them. Germline CDR1 reads ENHRY; CDR2 reads SYGVKD. CDR3 residues: CAISDFPRDTEAFF. Written as DNA, the CDR3 is TGTGCCATCAGTGATTTTCCCCGGGACACTGAAGCTTTCTTT.

There are many counts of this clonotype. This sequence joins TRBV6-2 or TRBV6-3 and TRBJ2-1; D might be TRBD1 (6 bases). Trimming left V 2 bases short and J 7 bases short, with 12 bases between. The CDR3 length is 14 residues. In germline, CDR1 is MNHEY, CDR2 SVGEGT. As DNA, the CDR3 is TGTGCCAGCAGTTACGGGGGCCAAAAAAATGAGCAGTTCTTC. Translated: CASSYGGQKNEQFF.

The chain couples TRBV10-2 to TRBJ1-5; D is undetermined. The CDR3 is 12 residues long. Germline CDR1 WSHSY, CDR2 SAAADI. Trimming cost V 2 bases and J 5 bases, with 4 bases left between them. This CDR3 is CASSETYQPQHF. As DNA, the CDR3 is TGCGCCAGCAGTGAGACCTATCAGCCCCAGCATTTT.

This clonotype was observed a handful of times. The chain couples TRBV9 to TRBJ2-1; 8 bases line up with TRBD1. Per the germline V gene, CDR1 is SGDLS and CDR2 is YYNGEE. The CDR3 sequence is 14 residues long. Trimming removed 2 bases from V and 6 bases from J; junction bases left unmatched: 4. The CDR3 here is CASSVDRDGNEQFF. Here the CDR3 DNA reads TGTGCCAGCAGCGTGGACAGGGATGGCAATGAGCAGTTCTTC.

This clonotype has just a few counts. The chain links TRBV15 to TRBJ2-1; 10 nucleotides align to TRBD2. After removal of 1 base from V and 4 bases from J, the junction contained 1 base not matched to a gene. Per the germline V gene, CDR1 is LNHNV and CDR2 is YYDKDF (reference sequence). The CDR3 has 15 residues. The CDR3 DNA reads TGTGCCACCAGCAGAGTGACTAGCGGGTACAATGAGCAGTTCTTC. It encodes CATSRVTSGYNEQFF.

The chain combines TRBV6-2 or TRBV6-3 with TRBJ2-1; 10 bases fit TRBD1. The CDR3 spans 14 residues. Germline CDR1 MNHEY, CDR2 SVGEGT. The CDR3: CAAGRGQGKDEQFF. The CDR3 coding sequence is TGTGCAGCAGGGAGGGGACAGGGGAAGGATGAGCAGTTCTTC.

The chain has TRBV11-2 and TRBJ2-1; 7 bases are shared with TRBD2. Trimming took 1 base from V and 9 from J; bases not matched to a gene: 9. This CDR3 has 15 amino acids. In germline, CDR1 is SGHAT, CDR2 FQNNGV. CDR3 amino acids: CASSLGAGAALEQFF. Here the CDR3 DNA reads TGTGCCAGCAGCTTAGGGGCGGGAGCGGCCCTTGAGCAGTTCTTC. Full variable domain (rest looked up from reference TRBV11-2 and TRBJ2-1): EAGVAQSPRYKIIEKRQSVAFWCNPISGHATLYWYQQILGQGPKLLIQFQNNGVVDDSQLPKDRFSAERLKGVDSTLKIQPAKLEDSAVYLCASSLGAGAALEQFFGPGTRLTVL.

The rearrangement uses TRBV18 and TRBJ2-3; no definite D call. Germline-derived CDR1 and CDR2 are KGHSH and LQKENI. V gave up 1 base and J gave up 1 base, with 12 bases separating them. This CDR3 spans 16 amino acids. The CDR3 here is CASSPQSRSRTDTQYF. The DNA for the CDR3 is TGTGCCAGCTCACCACAATCTCGGTCGCGCACAGATACGCAGTATTTT.

This clonotype was observed a handful of times. V gene TRBV7-8 combines with J gene TRBJ2-1; D possibly uses TRBD1 or TRBD2 (6 bases each). Trimming took off 5 bases at V and 5 bases at J, with 22 bases between the two ends. The CDR3 contains 17 residues. Germline V gives CDR1 SGHVS, CDR2 FQNEAQ. The CDR3 is CASSLGVGRGTNNEQFF. CDR3 DNA: TGTGCCAGCAGCCTGGGTGTGGGCCGCGGGACAAACAATGAGCAGTTCTTC. Full variable domain (remainder filled in from reference TRBV7-8 and TRBJ2-1): GAGVSQSPRYKVAKRGQDVALRCDPISGHVSLFWYQQALGQGPEFLTYFQNEAQLDKSGLPSDRFFAERPEGSVSTLKIQRTQQEDSAVYLCASSLGVGRGTNNEQFFGPGTRLTVL.

The chain carries TRBV5-1 and TRBJ2-1, with 10 bases fitting TRBD1. J gave up 8 bases and V 4 bases, and 6 bases lay outside the gene matches. The germline V gene has CDR1 SGHRS and CDR2 YFSETQ. The CDR3 runs to 14 residues. The CDR3 sequence is CASSTLGTGDEQFF. The CDR3 DNA reads as TGCGCCAGCAGCACCTTGGGGACAGGGGATGAGCAGTTCTTC.

This clonotype was counted only a few times. The chain joins TRBV5-6 to TRBJ2-3, with D possibly TRBD1 on 6 matching bases. The CDR3 contains 15 residues. V lost 4 bases and J lost 0, with 12 bases in between. Germline lookup yields CDR1 SGHDT and CDR2 YYEEEE. CDR3 bases: TGTGCCAGCAGCATCGGACAGACTAGCACAGATACGCAGTATTTT. Encoded protein: CASSIGQTSTDTQYF. The variable domain in full, completed from reference TRBV5-6 and TRBJ2-3, reads DAGVTQSPTHLIKTRGQQVTLRCSPKSGHDTVSWYQQALGQGPQFIFQYYEEEERQRGNFPDRFSGHQFPNYSSELNVNALLLGDSALYLCASSIGQTSTDTQYFGPGTRLTVL.

This clonotype has just a few counts. One end of the junction does not line up with germline, which may come from a read error. The chain combines TRBV7-7 with TRBJ2-1; perhaps D is TRBD1 or TRBD2 (5 bases each). The CDR3 contains 13 residues. Germline CDR1 is SSHAT and CDR2 is FNYEAQ (reference sequence). Here the CDR3 reads CASSSGPGDEQFF. CDR3 coding DNA: TGTGCTAGCAGCTCGGGACCTGGGGATGAGCAGTTCTTC.

This clonotype was recorded many times. The J gene is TRBJ2-2, the V gene TRBV28; 7 bases are a match to TRBD1. The CDR3 loop spans 16 amino acids. Germline V gives CDR1 MDHEN, CDR2 SYDVKM. V shed 5 bases and J 6 bases; nucleotides not matched to a gene: 12. Written as DNA, the CDR3 is TGTGCCAGCAGTGTCCAGGGACAGCTGACACCCGGGGAGCTGTTTTTT. This encodes CASSVQGQLTPGELFF. Variable domain in full (rest from reference TRBV28 and TRBJ2-2): DVKVTQSSRYLVKRTGEKVFLECVQDMDHENMFWYRQDPGLGLRLIYFSYDVKMKEKGDIPEGYSVSREKKERFSLILESASTNQTSMYLCASSVQGQLTPGELFFGEGSRLTVL.

The chain's CDR3 is CASSPSPSGGWPDTQYF. In nucleotides, the CDR3 is TGTGCCAGCAGTCCTTCTCCTAGCGGGGGGTGGCCGGATACGCAGTATTTT. The V and J genes are TRBV6-2 or TRBV6-3 and TRBJ2-3, with 11 bases aligning to TRBD2. This CDR3 region has 17 residues. The V and J ends lost 5 bases and 6 bases, in that order; junction bases with no gene match: 13. CDR1 is MNHEY and CDR2 is SVGEGT in the germline V gene.

This clonotype was counted ten times or more. This chain joins TRBV12-3 or TRBV12-4 and TRBJ2-7; TRBD2 aligns across 8 bases. The CDR3 is 13 amino acids. The V and J ends lost 3 bases and 4 bases, in that order; junction bases with no gene match: 2. CDR3 in amino acids: CASSFSGTYEQYF. DNA of the CDR3: TGTGCCAGCAGTTTTAGCGGGACTTACGAGCAGTACTTC.

The chain uses TRBV6-9 and TRBJ2-5; 9 bases fit TRBD2. This CDR3 contains 16 residues. CDR1 and CDR2 (germline): MNHGY, SVAAGI. J was trimmed by 0 bases and V by 7 bases; bases with no gene match: 9. The CDR3 coding sequence is TGTGCCAGCATTGGGAGGACTAGCGCCTACCAAGAGACCCAGTACTTC. Translated: CASIGRTSAYQETQYF.

V gene TRBV7-9 combines with J gene TRBJ2-1; D is perhaps TRBD2 (6 bases). The CDR3 has 15 residues. The germline V gene encodes CDR1 SEHNR and CDR2 FQNEAQ (reference sequence). V was trimmed by 4 bases and J by 12 bases, leaving 22 bases between them. The CDR3 DNA reads TGTGCCAGCAGCTCGAATTCATGGAGGGATCTAGGGCAGTTCTTC. Its protein product is CASSSNSWRDLGQFF.

This clonotype came up many times. The chain employs TRBV4-1 and TRBJ1-2; D is unclear. Germline V gene lookup returns CDR1 MGHRA and CDR2 YSYEKL. This CDR3 has 14 residues. Between the trimmed V and J ends, which lost 1 base and 2 bases, there was a span of 8 bases. CDR3 nucleotide sequence: TGCGCCAGCAGCCAAGGTACTGAGAACTATGGCTACACCTTC. It encodes CASSQGTENYGYTF.

The V gene is TRBV3-1, the J gene TRBJ2-1, with 10 bases matching TRBD1. The V gene end was trimmed by 8 bases and the J gene end by 7 bases; junction bases not matched to a gene: 20. This CDR3 comprises 18 residues. The germline V gene has CDR1 LGHDT and CDR2 YNNKEL (reference sequence). The CDR3 spells CASCKEFPGTGVVNEQFF. DNA of the CDR3: TGTGCCAGCTGCAAAGAATTCCCCGGGACAGGGGTGGTTAATGAGCAGTTCTTC.

The chain links TRBV11-3 to TRBJ1-3; D remains ambiguous. V lost 3 bases and J lost 0, with 12 bases in between. The length of the CDR3 is 16 residues. Germline V gene data show CDR1 as SGHNT and CDR2 as YENEEA. DNA of the CDR3: TGTGCCAGCAGCTTTAGTGGGCCGAGCTCTGGAAACACCATATATTTT. Translated, it gives CASSFSGPSSGNTIYF. The whole variable domain, filled in from reference TRBV11-3 and TRBJ1-3, reads EAGVVQSPRYKIIEKKQPVAFWCNPISGHNTLYWYLQNLGQGPELLIRYENEEAVDDSQLPKDRFSAERLKGVDSTLKIQPAELGDSAVYLCASSFSGPSSGNTIYFGEGSWLTVV.

This clonotype was detected only a few times. This rearrangement joins TRBV13 to TRBJ2-2; D is unclear. CDR3 length: 14 amino acids. Looked up from germline, CDR1 is PRHDT and CDR2 is FYEKMQ (reference sequence). V lost 1 base and J 3 bases, leaving 6 bases between the germline ends. CDR3 in DNA: TGTGCCAGCAGCTTAGACAGCTACACCGGGGAGCTGTTTTTT. Translation gives CASSLDSYTGELFF.

CDR3 region: CASSNPQGYEQYF. The CDR3, as DNA: TGTGCCAGCAGCAATCCTCAGGGGTACGAGCAGTACTTC. The rearrangement uses TRBV7-2 and TRBJ2-7; the D gene is possibly TRBD1 (6 bases). CDR3 length equals 13 residues. Germline values: CDR1 SGHTA, CDR2 FQGNSA. Trimming took 5 bases from V and 4 from J, leaving 12 bases between them.

This clonotype turned up a few times. This sequence joins TRBV6-2 or TRBV6-3 and TRBJ2-2; no firm D call. There are 15 residues in the CDR3. The germline CDR1 and CDR2 sequences are MNHEY and SVGEGT. Deletions cut 4 bases from V and 5 bases from J, with 14 bases between. The CDR3, as DNA: TGTGCCAGCAGTTGGAGAGAGCCTGGGACCGGGGAGCTGTTTTTT. It codes for CASSWREPGTGELFF.

V and J are TRBV10-3 and TRBJ2-2; D gene uncertain. There are 14 residues in the CDR3. Germline lookup yields CDR1 ENHRY and CDR2 SYGVKD. V shed 6 bases and J shed 2 bases, with 10 bases lying between them. Here the CDR3 DNA reads TGTGCCATCAGAGAAGGTGTAAACACCGGGGAGCTGTTTTTT. Translated, it gives CAIREGVNTGELFF.

This clonotype has a handful of counts. This rearrangement joins TRBV2 to TRBJ1-5; D call uncertain. CDR3 length equals 13 residues. Deletions cut 6 bases from V and 6 bases from J, with 12 bases between. The germline CDR1 and CDR2 sequences are SNHLY and FYNNEI. The CDR3 region is CASSEDHGQPQHF. In DNA form, the CDR3 reads TGTGCCAGCAGCGAGGATCACGGTCAGCCCCAGCATTTT.

V and J are TRBV4-2 and TRBJ2-1; a weak D match, TRBD2 (5 bases). Per the germline V gene, CDR1 is LGHNA and CDR2 is YNFKEQ. V gave up 1 base and J gave up 0 bases, with 13 bases separating them. The CDR3 is made up of 17 amino acids. The CDR3 nucleotides are TGTGCCAGCAGCCAAGTCTCAACTAGTTCCTCCTACAATGAGCAGTTCTTC. Its protein product is CASSQVSTSSSYNEQFF.

This clonotype was observed many times. The chain links TRBV3-1 to TRBJ2-5; D call uncertain. Trimming took off 1 base at V and 4 bases at J, with 4 bases between the two ends. This CDR3 has 12 amino acids. Germline lookup yields CDR1 LGHDT and CDR2 YNNKEL (reference sequence). The DNA of the CDR3 is TGTGCCAGCAGCCAAGGGGGAGAGACCCAGTACTTC. Translation: CASSQGGETQYF.